This T cell receptor (beta chain) was captured by sequencing in a study of shared clonotypes between healthy human individuals. Study findings and constraints: A generally larger estimated richness was seen in naive subsets than in memory subsets.

A note on this clone: The antigen remains undetermined.

The assay was carried out at the deep level. Libraries were prepared by immunoSEQ multiplex PCR; TCRdb keeps only in-frame clonotypes and omits some of them. Here the sample spans around 2,000,000 clones, about 95% being singletons. The clonotype was recovered from a man aged 18 to 30 in good health. The sample consisted of naive CD4+ T cells sorted from blood. Noted subset: CD45RA+ positively selected.

CDR3 nucleotide sequence: TGTGCCAGCAGTAGCGGAAGATCTAGCACAGATACGCAGTATTTT. Encoded protein: CASSSGRSSTDTQYF. The chain combines TRBV2 with TRBJ2-3; TRBD2 is a possible D gene (5 bases). V gave up 5 bases and J gave up 0 bases, with 12 bases separating them. The CDR3 runs 15 residues. CDR1 is SNHLY, CDR2 FYNNEI, per germline.